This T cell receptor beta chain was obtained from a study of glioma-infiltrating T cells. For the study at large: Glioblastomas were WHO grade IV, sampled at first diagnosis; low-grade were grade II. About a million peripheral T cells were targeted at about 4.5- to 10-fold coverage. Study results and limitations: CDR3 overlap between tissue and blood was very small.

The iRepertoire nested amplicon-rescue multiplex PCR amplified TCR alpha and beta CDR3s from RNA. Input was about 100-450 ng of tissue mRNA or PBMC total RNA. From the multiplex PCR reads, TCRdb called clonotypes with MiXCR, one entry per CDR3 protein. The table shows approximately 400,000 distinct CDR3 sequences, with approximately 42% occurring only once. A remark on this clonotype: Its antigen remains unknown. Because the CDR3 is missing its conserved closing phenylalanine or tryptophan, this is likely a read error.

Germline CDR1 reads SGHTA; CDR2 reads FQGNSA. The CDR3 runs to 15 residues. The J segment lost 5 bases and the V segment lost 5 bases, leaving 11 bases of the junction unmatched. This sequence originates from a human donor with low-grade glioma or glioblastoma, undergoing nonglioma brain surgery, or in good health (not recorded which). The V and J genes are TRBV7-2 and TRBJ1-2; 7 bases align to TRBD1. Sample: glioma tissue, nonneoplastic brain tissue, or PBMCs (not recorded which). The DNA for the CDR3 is TGTGCCAGCAGCCGCCCCCGGACAGGAACTTATGGCTACACCCTC. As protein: CASSRPRTGTYGYTL.